The source of this T cell receptor (beta chain) is a study of blood T cell repertoires in COVID-19. The repertoire was sequenced with immunoSEQ multiplex PCR; TCRdb's copy has only in-frame clones and lacks some. There are tens of thousands of clones in the sample; around 81% occur only once, and over 5.5% lies in the top ten. Germline V gene sequence: CDR1 SGHTA, CDR2 FQGNSA. V shed 3 bases, J shed 2 bases, and the junction held 6 bases outside the gene matches. This CDR3 has 16 amino acids. The receptor was isolated from a man aged 55-75 years with acute or convalescent COVID-19. This chain joins TRBV7-2 and TRBJ1-5, with 8 nucleotides matching TRBD1. Sequencing was done on a sample of peripheral blood. As DNA, the CDR3 is TGTGCCAGCAGCTTCGACAGGGGACAGGGCAATCAGCCCCAGCATTTT. Translating it yields CASSFDRGQGNQPQHF.